This T cell receptor (beta chain) was obtained from a study of regulatory T cells in long-lasting Graves disease. Overall study: Prior antithyroid drug treatment in newly diagnosed Graves' patients lasted under 3 months.

This clonotype has a handful of counts. Time point noted: newly diagnosed GD, antithyroid drugs for less than 3 months. RNA from PBMCs was the source of the TCR library. CDR3 regions were amplified by Arm-PCR using iRepertoire HTBI primers to build TCR beta libraries. One entry per CDR3 protein, called by TCRdb with MiXCR from the multiplex PCR reads. The sample yields about 400,000 distinct CDR3 sequences, around 16% seen once. Germline-derived CDR1 and CDR2 are MNHEY and SVGAGI. Deletions cut 3 bases from V and 5 bases from J, with 14 bases between. The length of the CDR3 is 15 residues. These data were also reused for a study on T cells in Graves' hyperthyroidism and ophthalmopathy.

The chain recombines TRBV6-5 with TRBJ2-1; no reliable D call. This clonotype was sampled from a woman younger than 30 with Graves disease. The sample consisted of peripheral blood mononuclear cells (PBMCs), taken at new diagnosis, from a patient treated with antithyroid drugs. As DNA, the CDR3 is TGTGCCAGCAGTTATGGTCCTGGGCGGCACAATGAGCAGTTCTTC. Its translation is CASSYGPGRHNEQFF.